The rows below give T cell receptor beta chains drawn from one sample of a study of T cells in localized non-small cell lung cancer. Repertoires were generated with immunoSEQ multiplex PCR, while TCRdb's copy carries only in-frame clones and drops some. The table records 20,000 to 25,000 clones, about 81% of them present only once. This specimen consisted of peripheral blood, obtained before any cancer treatment. Receptor source: a man aged 40-75 years with stage I lung adenocarcinoma. CDR3s include the opening cysteine and the closing phenylalanine or tryptophan. A D gene is named only where the DNA matches it firmly. Size is stated for part of the rows, as once, few or many counts, or as a class when the clone is expanded.

len | j_gene | d_gene | v_gene | abundance | CDR3nt | CDR3aa
13 | TRBJ2-7 | - | TRBV27 | - | TGTGCCAGCAGTTTATCACGGACACTCGAGCAGTACTTC | CASSLSRTLEQYF
13 | TRBJ1-2 | TRBD1 | TRBV28 | - | TGTGCCAGCAGACCAGGGGGCAGCTATGGCTACACCTTC | CASRPGGSYGYTF
15 | TRBJ2-2 | - | TRBV4-2 | - | TGTGCCAGCAGCCAACTAGGAACGAACACCGGGGAGCTGTTTTTT | CASSQLGTNTGELFF
15 | TRBJ2-3 | TRBD2 | TRBV5-6 | - | TGTGCCAGCAGCTTGGGTGTAGCGGGGGGTAATACGCAGTATTTT | CASSLGVAGGNTQYF
16 | TRBJ2-3 | TRBD2 | TRBV28 | - | TGTGCCAGCAGTTTGAGGCTCGGCTATAGCGGGGGTGTGCAGTATTTT | CASSLRLGYSGGVQYF
14 | TRBJ2-3 | - | TRBV6-1 | - | TGTGCCAGCAGTGGAACCTGGGGAACAGATACGCAGTATTTT | CASSGTWGTDTQYF
15 | TRBJ2-7 | - | TRBV28 | - | TGTGCCAGCAGCCGAGCAATACTAGGTAGATACGAGCAGTACTTC | CASSRAILGRYEQYF
18 | TRBJ1-2 | TRBD1 | TRBV5-4 | - | TGTGCCAGCAGCTATCGGACAGGGGGAGGTCCGACAAACTATGGCTACACCTTC | CASSYRTGGGPTNYGYTF
15 | TRBJ2-1 | TRBD1 | TRBV11-2 | - | TGTGCCAGCAGCTTAGGTGGACAGGTCTACAATGAGCAGTTCTTC | CASSLGGQVYNEQFF
15 | TRBJ1-1 | - | TRBV5-4 | few | TGTGCCAGCAGCCCCGGAAGGGAAAGGTCCGGGGAAGCTTTCTTT | CASSPGRERSGEAFF
17 | TRBJ1-5 | - | TRBV7-6 | few | TGTGCCAGCAGCTTGCAACCGGACAGTGGGGGCAATCAGCCCCAGCATTTT | CASSLQPDSGGNQPQHF
15 | TRBJ2-7 | - | TRBV5-8 | - | TGTGCCAGCAGCCCTGAGGCAGCTCTCTCCTACGAGCAGTACTTC | CASSPEAALSYEQYF
17 | TRBJ2-5 | - | TRBV28 | few | TGTGCCAGCAGTTGGACAAATAGCAACCCTCTCCAAGAGACCCAGTACTTC | CASSWTNSNPLQETQYF